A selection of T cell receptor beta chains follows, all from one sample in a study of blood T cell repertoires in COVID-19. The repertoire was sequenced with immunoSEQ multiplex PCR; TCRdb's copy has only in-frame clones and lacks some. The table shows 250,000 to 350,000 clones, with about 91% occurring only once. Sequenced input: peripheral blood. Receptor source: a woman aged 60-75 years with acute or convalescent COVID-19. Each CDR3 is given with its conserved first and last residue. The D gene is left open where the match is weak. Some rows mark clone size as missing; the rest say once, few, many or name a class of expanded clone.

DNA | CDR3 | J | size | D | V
TGTGCCAGCAGCTTGTCGGGGGGCCCGAACACCGGGGAGCTGTTTTTT | CASSLSGGPNTGELFF | TRBJ2-2 | NA | NA | TRBV7-3
TGTGCCAGCAGCCAAGTAGATCAGTCGGCAGGGGCCGGAAACACCATATATTTT | CASSQVDQSAGAGNTIYF | TRBJ1-3 | NA | NA | TRBV4-2
TGTGCTAGTGGTTTGGGCCAGGGGGTTAACTATGGCTACACCTTC | CASGLGQGVNYGYTF | TRBJ1-2 | NA | TRBD1 | TRBV12-5
TGTGCCAGCAGCCACGGGGGGGATGCATACAATGAGCAGTTCTTC | CASSHGGDAYNEQFF | TRBJ2-1 | NA | TRBD2 | TRBV7-9
TGTGCCAGCAGTAGGGACACCTCCTACGAGCAGTACTTC | CASSRDTSYEQYF | TRBJ2-7 | NA | NA | TRBV27
TGTGCCAGCAGCTTAGGGCAGTACACCGGGGAGCTGTTTTTT | CASSLGQYTGELFF | TRBJ2-2 | NA | NA | TRBV7-6
TGTGCCAGCAGCTTGACCGCGGGACTAGTGGACTCCTACGAGCAGTACTTC | CASSLTAGLVDSYEQYF | TRBJ2-7 | once | TRBD2 | TRBV7-2
TGTGCCAGCAGCTTGGGACAGGGGGATGATTTCTTT | CASSLGQGDDFF | TRBJ1-1 | NA | TRBD1 | TRBV5-4
TGCGCCAGCAGCCAAGAAACCCCGGGACAGGGGACTTCACCCCTCCACTTT | CASSQETPGQGTSPLHF | TRBJ1-6 | NA | TRBD1 | TRBV4-3
TGTGCCAGCAGTGAGCGGGGGCGTATCCCCTACGAGCAGTACTTC | CASSERGRIPYEQYF | TRBJ2-7 | NA | NA | TRBV2
TGTGCCAGCAGCCAAGCTCGGTGGGGGCAGTGGCAAGAGACCCAGTACTTC | CASSQARWGQWQETQYF | TRBJ2-5 | NA | NA | TRBV14
TGTGCCAGCAGCTTAGGACTAGTACCATTTGAGCAGTACTTC | CASSLGLVPFEQYF | TRBJ2-7 | NA | TRBD2 | TRBV5-6
TGTGCCAGCTCACGGACAGGGATACCTGAAGCTTTCTTT | CASSRTGIPEAFF | TRBJ1-1 | NA | TRBD1 | TRBV18
TGTGCCATCAGGCCGGGACAGGGTATCAACGAGCAGTACTTC | CAIRPGQGINEQYF | TRBJ2-7 | NA | TRBD1 | TRBV10-3
TGTGCCAGCAGCCAAGGATTAAGACAGCACTTCTTCTATGGCTACACCTTC | CASSQGLRQHFFYGYTF | TRBJ1-2 | NA | NA | TRBV14
TGTGCCTGGACCGGAGGGACGGCCAATCAGCCCCAGCATTTT | CAWTGGTANQPQHF | TRBJ1-5 | NA | NA | TRBV30
TGTGCCAGCAGCGCCCGACAGGGCGGTACCGGGGAGCTGTTTTTT | CASSARQGGTGELFF | TRBJ2-2 | once | TRBD1 | TRBV27
TGTGCCATCAGTGAGTCGACGGCAGGCAATTCACCCCTCCACTTT | CAISESTAGNSPLHF | TRBJ1-6 | NA | NA | TRBV10-3
TGTGCCACCAGTGATTCCTGGACTAGCGGGAGCAAAGAGACCCAGTACTTC | CATSDSWTSGSKETQYF | TRBJ2-5 | NA | TRBD2 | TRBV24-1
TGTGCCAGCAGTCCAGATGGGAGGGACACCGGGGAGCTGTTTTTT | CASSPDGRDTGELFF | TRBJ2-2 | few | TRBD2 | TRBV7-2
TGTGCCAGCAGCTTAAACAGGGCAGGCAACACTGAAGCTTTCTTT | CASSLNRAGNTEAFF | TRBJ1-1 | once | NA | TRBV7-3
TGCGCCAGCAGCTTGGCCCTACCTTCTGGAAACACCATATATTTT | CASSLALPSGNTIYF | TRBJ1-3 | NA | NA | TRBV5-1
TGTGCCAGCAGTAAAGGCCGGGACACGAGCTCCTACGAGCAGTACTTC | CASSKGRDTSSYEQYF | TRBJ2-7 | NA | NA | TRBV2
TGTGCCAGTAGTACCGGACAGGGGCTAGGCGGGGAGCTGTTTTTT | CASSTGQGLGGELFF | TRBJ2-2 | NA | TRBD1 | TRBV19
TGCAGCGTTGAGGGGGGGCAAGGCTATGGCTACACCTTC | CSVEGGQGYGYTF | TRBJ1-2 | NA | NA | TRBV29-1
TGTGCCAGCAGCTTAGGAGGGGGCAGGTTTCAGCCCCAGCATTTT | CASSLGGGRFQPQHF | TRBJ1-5 | NA | TRBD1 | TRBV7-9
TGTGCCAGCAGCCCACTCGGTAAGGTGACTAGCGGGAGACAGACCGGGGAGCTGTTTTTT | CASSPLGKVTSGRQTGELFF | TRBJ2-2 | few | TRBD2 | TRBV6-2/TRBV6-3
TGTGCCAGTAGTATTTCCGGGACAGGGGGCCTCCAATATCAGCCCCAGCATTTT | CASSISGTGGLQYQPQHF | TRBJ1-5 | NA | TRBD1 | TRBV19
TGCAGCGTTGGGGGCACCGAACTCCAAGAGACCCAGTACTTC | CSVGGTELQETQYF | TRBJ2-5 | once | NA | TRBV29-1
TGTGCCAGCAAGACTTACGGGAGCGCCGGGGGGGAGCTGTTTTTT | CASKTYGSAGGELFF | TRBJ2-2 | NA | NA | TRBV6-5
TGTGCCAGTACCCATCAGCGGGAGGGCAGGGATGAGCAGTTCTTC | CASTHQREGRDEQFF | TRBJ2-1 | NA | TRBD2 | TRBV19
TGTGCCAGCAGCCCCAGCGGGGACTCCTATAATTCACCCCTCCACTTT | CASSPSGDSYNSPLHF | TRBJ1-6 | NA | NA | TRBV6-2/TRBV6-3
TGCGCCAGCAGCCAGGGACAGCCGATCTCTGGAAACACCATATATTTT | CASSQGQPISGNTIYF | TRBJ1-3 | NA | TRBD1 | TRBV4-3
TGTGCCAGTAGTATCCTTCAGGGATCCCAGTATGGCTACACCTTC | CASSILQGSQYGYTF | TRBJ1-2 | NA | NA | TRBV19
TGTGCCAGCAGTGAAGGGGGGGTCGGGCAGTACTTC | CASSEGGVGQYF | TRBJ2-7 | NA | NA | TRBV6-1
TGTGCCACCAGTGATCCAGGGGCACCTAATGAAAAACTGTTTTTT | CATSDPGAPNEKLFF | TRBJ1-4 | NA | NA | TRBV24-1
TGTGCCACCAGCAGCAAGACAGGCGGGTATCAGCCCCAGCATTTT | CATSSKTGGYQPQHF | TRBJ1-5 | NA | NA | TRBV15
TGTGCCAGCAGCCCCCGGACAGGGACCGAAAAACTGTTTTTT | CASSPRTGTEKLFF | TRBJ1-4 | NA | TRBD1 | TRBV7-9
TGTGCCAGCACTATATGGGGGACGAGGAGGGGAGAGACCCAGTACTTC | CASTIWGTRRGETQYF | TRBJ2-5 | NA | NA | TRBV3-1/TRBV3-2
TGTGCCAGCAGCTTAGCCGGGGACAGTTCCTACGAGCAGTACTTC | CASSLAGDSSYEQYF | TRBJ2-7 | few | TRBD1 | TRBV7-6
TGTGCCATCAGTGTTGGTCTAGCGGGACCAACCGGGGAGCTGTTTTTT | CAISVGLAGPTGELFF | TRBJ2-2 | NA | TRBD2 | TRBV10-3
TGTGCCAGCAGCACCCCGGACAGGCCCACCTACGAGCAGTACTTC | CASSTPDRPTYEQYF | TRBJ2-7 | NA | TRBD1 | TRBV5-4
TGCGCCAGCAGCTTGTCTTTGACAGGGGGAGGGGAAAAACTGTTTTTT | CASSLSLTGGGEKLFF | TRBJ1-4 | NA | TRBD1 | TRBV5-1
TGTGCCAGCTCCTATGACAGGGCTTTATCCTACGAGCAGTACTTC | CASSYDRALSYEQYF | TRBJ2-7 | NA | TRBD1 | TRBV18
TGTGCCACCAGCAGAGACGGACAGGGGGCGCCCTATGGCTACACCTTC | CATSRDGQGAPYGYTF | TRBJ1-2 | NA | TRBD1 | TRBV15
TGTGCCACCCTGATTCGGGGGGGAAGGAACACTGAAGCTTTCTTT | CATLIRGGRNTEAFF | TRBJ1-1 | NA | NA | TRBV6-6
TGCGCCAGCAGCCAAGTCGCGGGCACTTACAATGAGCAGTTCTTC | CASSQVAGTYNEQFF | TRBJ2-1 | NA | NA | TRBV4-3
TGTGCCAGCAGCTTGTACAGGGCAGCTAAGACCTATAATTCACCCCTCCACTTT | CASSLYRAAKTYNSPLHF | TRBJ1-6 | NA | NA | TRBV7-2
TGCGCCAGCAGCATCCCGGGACAGCAAGAGACCCAGTACTTC | CASSIPGQQETQYF | TRBJ2-5 | NA | TRBD1 | TRBV5-1
TGTGCCAGCGGGACTCTTCCCAGCTCCTACAATGAGCAGTTCTTC | CASGTLPSSYNEQFF | TRBJ2-1 | once | NA | TRBV28
TGTGCCAGTAGACCGATCGACAGGGGGCTAGCCAAAAACATTCAGTACTTC | CASRPIDRGLAKNIQYF | TRBJ2-4 | NA | TRBD1 | TRBV19
TGTGCCAGCAGTTATTTAGCGGTCGTTGGTGAGCAGTTCTTC | CASSYLAVVGEQFF | TRBJ2-1 | NA | NA | TRBV6-6
TGCGCCAGCAGCTTGGGACAGGGCCGGAGCTCTGGAAACACCATATATTTT | CASSLGQGRSSGNTIYF | TRBJ1-3 | NA | TRBD1 | TRBV5-1
TGTGCCAGCAGCCCAGGACACAACAGTAATGAAAAACTGTTTTTT | CASSPGHNSNEKLFF | TRBJ1-4 | NA | NA | TRBV7-9
TGTGCCAGCATCCTAGGGACTAGCGATTACTCCTACGAGCAGTACTTC | CASILGTSDYSYEQYF | TRBJ2-7 | NA | TRBD2 | TRBV11-2
TGTGCCAGCAGCGGACAGGAGAACACTGAAGCTTTCTTT | CASSGQENTEAFF | TRBJ1-1 | few | TRBD1 | TRBV5-6
TGTGCCAGCAGCTCGGAGCGAGCGGGAGCCCTCTACGAGCAGTACTTC | CASSSERAGALYEQYF | TRBJ2-7 | once | TRBD2 | TRBV7-8